This TCR beta chain derives from a study of Graves' ophthalmopathy and Graves' hyperthyroidism. Background on the study: Before any treatment was given, at initial diagnosis, peripheral blood was collected.

Ophthalmopathy was moderately-to-severely active, CAS at least 3, NOSPECS at least 4, lasting under 3 months. In this cohort, patients with other autoimmune diseases, uncontrolled infections, pregnancy or lactation were excluded. The authors amplified TCR beta CDR3 regions from RNA transcripts. HTBI primers served in a first-round RT-PCR, which a second-round multiplex PCR followed. TCRdb itself ran the multiplex PCR reads through MiXCR, one entry per CDR3 protein. The sample holds about 220,000 distinct CDR3 sequences; 20% to 25% are singletons and the top ten take around 45%. This clonotype was found many times. The TCR was taken from a woman in her fifties or sixties with Graves' ophthalmopathy. Specimen: peripheral blood.

CDR3 in amino acids: CASSLIAGINNEQFF. As DNA, the CDR3 is TGTGCCAGCAGTTTAATAGCAGGGATCAACAATGAGCAGTTCTTC. The V gene is TRBV28, the J gene TRBJ2-1; TRBD1 is a possible D gene (5 bases). This CDR3 contains 15 residues. The V gene's germline CDR1 is MDHEN and CDR2 SYDVKM. Deletions cut 2 bases from V and 5 bases from J, with 13 bases between.